Each of the 12 T cell receptor beta chains below was sequenced from the same sample in a study of T cells after yellow fever vaccination. Each CDR3 protein is one row after TCRdb ran MiXCR on the 5' RACE reads. The sample lists roughly 320,000 distinct CDR3 sequences, 9.5% to 12% seen once, with under 4% in the top ten. This material consisted of CD4+ T cells sorted from PBMCs, taken 45 days after the yellow fever booster vaccination. These receptors were taken from a man aged 18-30 years who received the YFV17D yellow fever vaccine.

This chain links TRBV2 with TRBJ2-5; D may be TRBD2 (5 bases). V shed 7 bases and J shed 13 bases, with 19 bases lying between them. The CDR3 covers 12 residues. Germline V gene sequence: CDR1 SNHLY, CDR2 FYNNEI. The CDR3 loop reads CASMRAGSSPYF. As DNA, the CDR3 is TGTGCCAGCATGAGGGCCGGGTCATCCCCGTACTTC.

The V gene is TRBV7-2, the J gene TRBJ2-5, with 9 bases that match TRBD2. The CDR3 consists of 13 residues. Trimming removed 6 bases from V and 5 bases from J; junction bases left unmatched: 4. CDR1 and CDR2 from the germline V gene are SGHTA and FQGNSA. The CDR3 nucleotides read TGTGCCAGCAGTGTGCTAGCGGGGGAGACCCAGTACTTC. Residues: CASSVLAGETQYF.

This clonotype was observed at least ten times. The chain carries TRBV6-2 or TRBV6-3 and TRBJ1-1; D not resolved. CDR3 length: 15 residues. With 4 bases removed from V and 1 base from J, the gap between germline ends came to 13 bases. Germline V gene data show CDR1 as MNHEY and CDR2 as SVGEGT. The CDR3 nucleotides are TGTGCCAGCAGTTTCAATGGTTTAGGGAACACTGAAGCTTTCTTT. It yields the protein CASSFNGLGNTEAFF.

V is TRBV5-4 and J is TRBJ2-3, with TRBD1 matching 9 bases. The CDR3 length is 18 residues. The V and J ends lost 4 bases and 0 bases, in that order; junction bases with no gene match: 12. CDR1 is SGHNT and CDR2 is YYREEE in the germline V gene (reference sequence). The CDR3 nucleotides are TGTGCCAGCAGCGGGAGGACAGGGGTACGGTTAAGCACAGATACGCAGTATTTT. Residues: CASSGRTGVRLSTDTQYF.

V and J are TRBV12-3 or TRBV12-4 and TRBJ1-1, with D uncertain. Trimming took off 2 bases at V and 7 bases at J, with 11 bases between the two ends. CDR3 length: 13 amino acids. The CDR3: CASSLRIGLEAFF. CDR3 nucleotide sequence: TGTGCCAGCAGTTTACGGATAGGGCTTGAAGCTTTCTTT.

This clonotype has just a few counts. The chain recombines TRBV12-3 or TRBV12-4 with TRBJ1-1; TRBD1 aligns across 11 bases. The junction had 10 bases not matched to a gene; V was cut back by 6 bases and J by 1 base. This CDR3 has 17 residues. The DNA of the CDR3 is TGTGCCAGCAGGGGAAGGACAGGGGGCGCCGAGAACACTGAAGCTTTCTTT. This gives the protein CASRGRTGGAENTEAFF.

The chain couples TRBV20-1 to TRBJ2-3, with no clear D. V lost 3 bases and J lost 4, with 8 bases in between. This CDR3 is 12 amino acids long. CDR1 is DFQATT, CDR2 SNEGSKA, per germline (reference sequence). The CDR3 is CSASRAADTQYF. CDR3 coding DNA: TGCAGTGCTAGTCGGGCCGCAGATACGCAGTATTTT.

V usage is TRBV19 and J usage is TRBJ2-3; 7 nucleotides match TRBD2. CDR1 is LNHDA, CDR2 SQIVND, per germline (reference sequence). The junction had 5 bases not matched to a gene; V was cut back by 5 bases and J by 3 bases. The CDR3 is 14 amino acids. The DNA for the CDR3 is TGTGCCAGTAGTGCCAGCGGGACGACAGATACGCAGTATTTT. Translation: CASSASGTTDTQYF.

In its sample, this clonotype was seen many times. The chain has TRBV30 and TRBJ1-1; D call uncertain. There are 11 residues in the CDR3. V lost 5 bases to trimming and J lost 0 bases, with 4 bases between them. Germline assignment: CDR1 GTSNPN and CDR2 SVGIG (reference sequence). In nucleotides, the CDR3 is TGTGCCTGGTCTATGAACACTGAAGCTTTCTTT. Residues: CAWSMNTEAFF.

The sample holds a few counts of this clonotype. The chain has TRBV7-2 and TRBJ2-5; 7 bases line up with TRBD1. The CDR3 extends over 15 amino acids. Germline CDR1 SGHTA, CDR2 FQGNSA. Trimming removed 5 bases from V and 5 bases from J; junction bases left unmatched: 11. CDR3 loop: CASSLNRGQGETQYF. The CDR3 DNA reads TGTGCCAGCAGCCTAAACAGGGGCCAAGGGGAGACCCAGTACTTC. The complete variable domain, with remaining parts taken from reference TRBV7-2 and TRBJ2-5, reads GAGVSQSPSNKVTEKGKDVELRCDPISGHTALYWYRQSLGQGLEFLIYFQGNSAPDKSGLPSDRFSAERTGGSVSTLTIQRTQQEDSAVYLCASSLNRGQGETQYFGPGTRLLVL.

This chain uses TRBV18 with TRBJ2-6; 8 bases are a match to TRBD1. Germline V lookup: CDR1 KGHSH, CDR2 LQKENI. The CDR3 consists of 16 residues. V was pared by 2 bases and J by 1 base, with 1 base of the junction left unmatched. CDR3 DNA: TGTGCCAGCTCACCAGACAGGGGTTCTGGGGCCAACGTCCTGACTTTC. Translated: CASSPDRGSGANVLTF.

This sequence joins TRBV19 and TRBJ1-4, with TRBD1 as a possible D gene (6 bases). Germline CDR1 reads LNHDA; CDR2 reads SQIVND (reference sequence). V was shortened by 5 bases and J by 5 bases, with 12 bases between the two germline ends. The CDR3 consists of 14 residues. The CDR3 DNA is TGTGCCAGTAGTCCACGGACAGTGAATGAAAAACTGTTTTTT. Translated, it gives CASSPRTVNEKLFF.